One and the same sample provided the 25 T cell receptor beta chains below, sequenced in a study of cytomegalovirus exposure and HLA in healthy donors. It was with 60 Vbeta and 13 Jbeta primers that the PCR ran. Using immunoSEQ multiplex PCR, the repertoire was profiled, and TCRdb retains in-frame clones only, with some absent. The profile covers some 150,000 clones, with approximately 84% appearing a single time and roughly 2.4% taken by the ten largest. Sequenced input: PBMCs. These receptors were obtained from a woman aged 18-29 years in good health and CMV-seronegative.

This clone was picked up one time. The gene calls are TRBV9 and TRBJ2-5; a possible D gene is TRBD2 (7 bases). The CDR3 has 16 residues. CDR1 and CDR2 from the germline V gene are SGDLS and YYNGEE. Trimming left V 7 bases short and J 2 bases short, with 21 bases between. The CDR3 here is CASQRGGQGSQETQYF. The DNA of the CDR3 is TGTGCCAGCCAAAGGGGGGGCCAGGGCTCACAAGAGACCCAGTACTTC.

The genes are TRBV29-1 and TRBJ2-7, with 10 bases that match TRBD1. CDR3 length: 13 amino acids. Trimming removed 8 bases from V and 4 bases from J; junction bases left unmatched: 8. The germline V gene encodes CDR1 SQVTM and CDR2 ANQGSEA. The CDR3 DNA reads TGCAGCATCAGACAGGGGGCTCCTTACGAGCAGTACTTC. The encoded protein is CSIRQGAPYEQYF.

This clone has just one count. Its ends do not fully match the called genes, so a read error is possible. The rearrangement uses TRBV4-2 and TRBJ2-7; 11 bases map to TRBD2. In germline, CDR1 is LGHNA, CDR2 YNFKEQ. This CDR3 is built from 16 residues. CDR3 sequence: CASNQETSGASYEQYF. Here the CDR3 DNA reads TGTGCCAGCAACCAAGAGACTAGCGGGGCATCCTACGAGCAGTACTTC.

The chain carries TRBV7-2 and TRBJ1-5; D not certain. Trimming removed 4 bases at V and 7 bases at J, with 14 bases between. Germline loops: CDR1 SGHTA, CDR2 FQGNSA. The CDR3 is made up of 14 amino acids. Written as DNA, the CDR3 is TGTGCCAGCAGCTCCCTTCGGGGAGAACAGCCCCAGCATTTT. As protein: CASSSLRGEQPQHF.

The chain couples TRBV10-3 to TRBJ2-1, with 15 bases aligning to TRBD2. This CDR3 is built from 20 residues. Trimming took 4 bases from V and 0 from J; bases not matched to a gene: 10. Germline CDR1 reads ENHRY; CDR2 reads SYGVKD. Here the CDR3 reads CAISGSGTSGGPSSYNEQFF. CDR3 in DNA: TGTGCCATCAGTGGATCCGGGACTAGCGGGGGGCCCAGCTCCTACAATGAGCAGTTCTTC.

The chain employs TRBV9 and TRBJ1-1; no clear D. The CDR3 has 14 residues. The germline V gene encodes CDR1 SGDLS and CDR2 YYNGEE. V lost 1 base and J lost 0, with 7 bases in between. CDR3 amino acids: CASSVNSMNTEAFF. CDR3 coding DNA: TGTGCCAGCAGCGTAAACAGTATGAACACTGAAGCTTTCTTT.

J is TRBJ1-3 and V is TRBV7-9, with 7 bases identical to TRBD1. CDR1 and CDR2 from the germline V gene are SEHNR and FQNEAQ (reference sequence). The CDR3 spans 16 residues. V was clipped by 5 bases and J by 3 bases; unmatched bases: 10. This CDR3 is CASSHLVGQDGNTIYF. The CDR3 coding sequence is TGTGCCAGCAGCCACTTGGTCGGACAGGATGGAAACACCATATATTTT.

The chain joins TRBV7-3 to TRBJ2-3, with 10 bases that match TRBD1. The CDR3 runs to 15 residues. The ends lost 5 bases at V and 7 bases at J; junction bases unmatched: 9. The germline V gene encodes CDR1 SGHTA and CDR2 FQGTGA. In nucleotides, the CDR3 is TGTGCCAGCAGCCCGATCGGGACAGGGGTAAATACGCAGTATTTT. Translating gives CASSPIGTGVNTQYF.

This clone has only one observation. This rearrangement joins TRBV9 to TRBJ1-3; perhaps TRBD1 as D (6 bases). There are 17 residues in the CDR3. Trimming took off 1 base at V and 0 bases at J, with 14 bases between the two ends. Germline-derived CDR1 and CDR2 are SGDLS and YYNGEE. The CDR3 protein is CASSVQRTVLSGNTIYF. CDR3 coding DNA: TGTGCCAGCAGCGTACAGAGGACAGTACTCTCTGGAAACACCATATATTTT.

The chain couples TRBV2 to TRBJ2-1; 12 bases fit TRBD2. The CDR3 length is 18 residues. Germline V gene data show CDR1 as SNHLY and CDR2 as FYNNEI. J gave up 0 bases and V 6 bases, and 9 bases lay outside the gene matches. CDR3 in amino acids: CASSTGLAGFSSYNEQFF. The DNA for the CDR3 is TGTGCCAGCAGCACGGGACTAGCGGGCTTCAGCTCCTACAATGAGCAGTTCTTC.

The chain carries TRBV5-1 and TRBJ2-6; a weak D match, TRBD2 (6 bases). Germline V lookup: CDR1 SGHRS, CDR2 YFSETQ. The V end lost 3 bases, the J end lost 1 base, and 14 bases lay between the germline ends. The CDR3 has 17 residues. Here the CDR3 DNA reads TGCGCCAGCAGCTCACCCGGGAGCAAATCTGGGGCCAACGTCCTGACTTTC. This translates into CASSSPGSKSGANVLTF.

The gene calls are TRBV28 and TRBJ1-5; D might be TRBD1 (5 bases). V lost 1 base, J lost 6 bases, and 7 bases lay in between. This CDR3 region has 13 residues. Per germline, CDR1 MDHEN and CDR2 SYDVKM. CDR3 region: CASSLFQGQPQHF. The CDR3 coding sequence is TGTGCCAGCAGTTTATTCCAGGGTCAGCCCCAGCATTTT.

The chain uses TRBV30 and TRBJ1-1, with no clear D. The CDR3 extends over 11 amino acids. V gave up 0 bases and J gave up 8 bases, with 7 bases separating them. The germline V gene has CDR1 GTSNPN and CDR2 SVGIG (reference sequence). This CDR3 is CAWSVRVEAFF. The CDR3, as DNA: TGTGCCTGGAGTGTCCGGGTCGAAGCTTTCTTT.

The CDR3 DNA sequence: TGTGCCAGTAGTATCTCGGGACAGGGGGCCTACGAGCAGTACTTC. The encoded protein is CASSISGQGAYEQYF. The gene calls are TRBV19 and TRBJ2-7; 11 nucleotides agree with TRBD1. The V segment lost 3 bases and the J segment 2 bases; nucleotides outside the gene matches: 3. There are 15 residues in the CDR3. In germline, CDR1 is LNHDA, CDR2 SQIVND (reference sequence).

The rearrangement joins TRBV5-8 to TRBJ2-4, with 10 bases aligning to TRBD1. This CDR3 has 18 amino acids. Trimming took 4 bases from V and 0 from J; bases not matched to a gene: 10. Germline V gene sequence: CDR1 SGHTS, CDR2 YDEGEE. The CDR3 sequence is CASSARDRGPLAKNIQYF. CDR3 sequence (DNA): TGTGCCAGCAGCGCCCGGGACAGGGGACCACTAGCCAAAAACATTCAGTACTTC. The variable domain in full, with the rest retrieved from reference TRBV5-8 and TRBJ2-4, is EAGVTQSPTHLIKTRGQQATLRCSPISGHTSVYWYQQALGLGLQFLLWYDEGEERNRGNFPPRFSGRQFPNYSSELNVNALELEDSALYLCASSARDRGPLAKNIQYFGAGTRLSVL.

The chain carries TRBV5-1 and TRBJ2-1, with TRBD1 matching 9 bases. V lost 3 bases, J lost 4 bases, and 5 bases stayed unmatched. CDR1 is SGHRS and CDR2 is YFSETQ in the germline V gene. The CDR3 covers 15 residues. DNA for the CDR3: TGCGCCAGCAGCTCCCGACAGGGGGAGTACAATGAGCAGTTCTTC. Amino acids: CASSSRQGEYNEQFF.

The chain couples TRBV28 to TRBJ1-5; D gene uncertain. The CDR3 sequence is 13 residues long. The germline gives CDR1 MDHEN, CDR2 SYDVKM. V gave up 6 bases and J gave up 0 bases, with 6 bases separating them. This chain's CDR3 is CASSRYSNQPQHF. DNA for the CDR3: TGTGCCAGCAGCCGGTATAGCAATCAGCCCCAGCATTTT.

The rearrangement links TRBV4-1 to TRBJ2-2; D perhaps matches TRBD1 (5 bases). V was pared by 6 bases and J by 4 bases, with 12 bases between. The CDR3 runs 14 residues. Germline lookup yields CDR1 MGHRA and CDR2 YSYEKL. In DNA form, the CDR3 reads TGCGCCAGCAGGCAGAGACAGTCCACCGGGGAGCTGTTTTTT. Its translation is CASRQRQSTGELFF.

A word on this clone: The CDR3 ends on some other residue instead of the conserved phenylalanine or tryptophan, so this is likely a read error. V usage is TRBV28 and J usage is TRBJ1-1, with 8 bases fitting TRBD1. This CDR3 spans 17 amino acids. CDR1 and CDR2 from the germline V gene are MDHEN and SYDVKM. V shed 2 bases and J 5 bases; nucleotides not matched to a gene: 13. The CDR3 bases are TGTGCCAGCAGTTTAGGGGGGACAGGTCACCGGGGGACTGAAGCTTTCTCT. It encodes CASSLGGTGHRGTEAFS.

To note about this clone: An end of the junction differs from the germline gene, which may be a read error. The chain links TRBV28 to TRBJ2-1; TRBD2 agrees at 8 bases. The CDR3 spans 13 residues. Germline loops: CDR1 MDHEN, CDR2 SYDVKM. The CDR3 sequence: CASMVLRGDEQFF. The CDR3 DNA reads TGTGCCAGCATGGTTTTGCGGGGGGATGAGCAATTCTTC.

The CDR3 nucleotides read TGTGCCAGCAGCCCAACAGGCCCCGTCTACAATGAGCAGTTCTTC. This codes for CASSPTGPVYNEQFF. The genes are TRBV7-3 and TRBJ2-1; D might be TRBD1 (5 bases). Trimming left V 5 bases short and J 3 bases short, with 14 bases between. This CDR3 contains 15 residues. Germline CDR1 SGHTA, CDR2 FQGTGA.

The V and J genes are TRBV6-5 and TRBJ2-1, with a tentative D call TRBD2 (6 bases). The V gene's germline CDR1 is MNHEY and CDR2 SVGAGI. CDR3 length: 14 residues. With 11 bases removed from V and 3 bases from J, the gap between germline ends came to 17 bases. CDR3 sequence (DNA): TGTGCCGCAGAGGAGGGTAGGAACTACAATGAGCAGTTCTTC. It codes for CAAEEGRNYNEQFF.

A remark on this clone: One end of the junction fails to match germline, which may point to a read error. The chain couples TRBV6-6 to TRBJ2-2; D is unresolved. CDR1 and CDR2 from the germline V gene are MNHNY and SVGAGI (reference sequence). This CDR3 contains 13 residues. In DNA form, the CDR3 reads TGTGCCAGCAGTGACTCTAGCACCGGGGAGCTGTTTTTT. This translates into CASSDSSTGELFF.

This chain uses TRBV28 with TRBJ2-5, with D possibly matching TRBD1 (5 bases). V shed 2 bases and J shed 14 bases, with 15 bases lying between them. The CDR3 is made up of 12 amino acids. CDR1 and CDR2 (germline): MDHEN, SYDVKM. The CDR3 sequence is CASSLGALQAYF. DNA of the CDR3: TGTGCCAGCAGTTTAGGGGCCCTCCAGGCATACTTC.

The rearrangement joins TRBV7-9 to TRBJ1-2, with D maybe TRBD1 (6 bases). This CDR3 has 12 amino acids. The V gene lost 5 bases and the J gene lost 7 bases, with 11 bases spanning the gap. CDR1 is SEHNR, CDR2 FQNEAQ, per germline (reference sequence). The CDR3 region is CASSHRVGGYTF. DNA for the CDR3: TGTGCCAGCAGCCACAGGGTCGGTGGCTACACCTTC.